This entry lists 11 T cell receptor beta chains sequenced from one sample in a study of blood T cell repertoires in COVID-19. Clones were sequenced by immunoSEQ multiplex PCR, and TCRdb holds only the in-frame ones, with some missing. This table holds roughly 670,000 clones, 85% to 90% found once. The sample comprised peripheral blood. The receptors here all came from a woman aged 18-29 years with acute or convalescent COVID-19.

J is TRBJ1-2 and V is TRBV6-1; 7 bases are a match to TRBD1. This CDR3 comprises 17 residues. V shed 4 bases and J 3 bases; nucleotides not matched to a gene: 14. Germline V gives CDR1 MNHNS, CDR2 SASEGT. CDR3 sequence reads: CASSGRDRAGGDYGYTF. The DNA of the CDR3 is TGTGCCAGCAGTGGAAGAGACAGGGCCGGAGGTGACTATGGCTACACCTTC.

The chain combines TRBV15 with TRBJ1-1; 9 bases are a match to TRBD1. The CDR3 is 15 residues long. Trimming at V came to 5 bases and at J to 5 bases, leaving 9 bases not matched to a gene. The germline CDR1 and CDR2 sequences are LNHNV and YYDKDF (reference sequence). CDR3 coding DNA: TGTGCCACCAGCGGCGACAGGGGGGCGAATACTGAAGCTTTCTTT. Translated, it gives CATSGDRGANTEAFF.

J is TRBJ2-2 and V is TRBV29-1; D perhaps matches TRBD1 (5 bases). V was shortened by 5 bases and J by 5 bases, with 9 bases between the two germline ends. The CDR3 contains 12 residues. Germline V gives CDR1 SQVTM, CDR2 ANQGSEA. CDR3 protein: CSVFSGTGELFF. The CDR3 DNA sequence: TGCAGCGTTTTTTCAGGGACCGGGGAGCTGTTTTTT.

The rearrangement uses TRBV27 and TRBJ2-3, with 10 bases fitting TRBD2. V shed 6 bases and J 3 bases; nucleotides not matched to a gene: 6. Looked up from germline, CDR1 is MNHEY and CDR2 is SMNVEV (reference sequence). The CDR3 totals 15 residues. The CDR3 here is CASRLAGRDTDTQYF. The CDR3 DNA follows: TGTGCCAGCAGACTAGCGGGGCGGGATACAGATACGCAGTATTTT.

In this sample, this clone turned up once. J is TRBJ2-4 and V is TRBV3-1 (or the pseudogene TRBV3-2), with TRBD1 identical over 10 bases. The CDR3 spans 14 residues. J lost 9 bases, V lost 5 bases, and 7 bases had no gene match. The germline CDR1 and CDR2 sequences are LGHDT and YNNKEL (reference sequence). CDR3 amino acids: CASSSGQGRSIQYF. The CDR3 nucleotides read TGTGCCAGCAGCTCGGGACAGGGGCGAAGCATTCAGTACTTC.

The chain carries TRBV27 and TRBJ1-5, with D perhaps TRBD1 (5 bases). Germline V CDR1 and CDR2: MNHEY, SMNVEV (reference sequence). This CDR3 has 14 residues. V lost 4 bases and J lost 7, with 14 bases in between. CDR3 nucleotides: TGTGCCAGCAGTTGGGGAGGGGAGGTACAGCCCCAGCATTTT. Its protein product is CASSWGGEVQPQHF.

This chain uses TRBV24-1 with TRBJ2-1, with D unresolved. The germline V gene encodes CDR1 KGHDR and CDR2 SFDVKD. Trimming stripped 7 bases from V and 5 bases from J, with 8 bases between. This CDR3 comprises 12 residues. The CDR3 coding sequence is TGTGCCACCAGGAGAGGAAACAATGAGCAGTTCTTC. This sequence encodes CATRRGNNEQFF.

This clone was seen once. This specimen includes other DNA sequences encoding the same CDR3. V and J are TRBV6-5 and TRBJ1-5; a weak D match, TRBD1 (5 bases). This CDR3 contains 14 residues. The germline V gene encodes CDR1 MNHEY and CDR2 SVGAGI. V gave up 4 bases and J gave up 2 bases, with 9 bases separating them. The CDR3 DNA sequence: TGTGCCAGCAGTTTTTTAGGGGGCAATCAGCCCCAGCATTTT. The encoded protein is CASSFLGGNQPQHF.

The V gene is TRBV25-1, the J gene TRBJ1-1; possible D gene TRBD1, 6 bases. Germline V gives CDR1 MGHDK, CDR2 SYGVNS. V dropped 5 bases and J dropped 6 bases, with 16 bases sitting between them. This CDR3 is 14 amino acids long. The DNA of the CDR3 is TGTGCCAGCAGTTGGGGGCTGCCTGACGCTGAAGCTTTCTTT. Translation: CASSWGLPDAEAFF.

This rearrangement joins TRBV9 to TRBJ1-6; 7 bases map to TRBD1. CDR1 and CDR2 (germline): SGDLS, YYNGEE. Trimming at V came to 3 bases and at J to 5 bases, leaving 5 bases not matched to a gene. CDR3 length: 15 amino acids. The CDR3 here is CASSATGQNNSPLHF. The CDR3 nucleotides are TGTGCCAGCAGCGCTACGGGACAGAATAATTCACCCCTCCACTTT.

The chain couples TRBV11-2 to TRBJ1-1; D might be TRBD1 (6 bases). In germline, CDR1 is SGHAT, CDR2 FQNNGV. V lost 5 bases and J 5 bases, leaving 15 bases between the germline ends. CDR3 length: 14 residues. As DNA, the CDR3 is TGTGCCAGCAGCCCTACAGGGTATATTACTGAAGCTTTCTTT. Translated: CASSPTGYITEAFF.